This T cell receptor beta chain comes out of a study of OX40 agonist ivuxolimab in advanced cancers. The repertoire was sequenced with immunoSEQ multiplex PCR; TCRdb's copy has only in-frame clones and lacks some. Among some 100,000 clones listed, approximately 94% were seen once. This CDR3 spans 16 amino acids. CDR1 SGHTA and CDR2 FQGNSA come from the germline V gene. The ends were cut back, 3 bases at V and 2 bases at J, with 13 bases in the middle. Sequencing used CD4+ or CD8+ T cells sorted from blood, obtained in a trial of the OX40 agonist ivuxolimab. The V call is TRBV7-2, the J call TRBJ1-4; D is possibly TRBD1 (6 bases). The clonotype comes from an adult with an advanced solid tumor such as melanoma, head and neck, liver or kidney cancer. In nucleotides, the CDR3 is TGTGCCAGCAGCTTCCTAGCGGACAGCACTAATGAAAAACTGTTTTTT. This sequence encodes CASSFLADSTNEKLFF.